This TCR beta chain was identified during a study of blood T cells in healthy people across ages (dated by TCRdb to 2014 to 2015). In terms of the full investigation: In model experiments, template switching captured about one uniquely barcoded TCR beta cDNA molecule for every two T cells. Age-related changes in TCR beta repertoire diversity were measured in the study by deep sequencing normalized with unique cDNA molecular identifiers. The donors were divided into four age groups: young (average approximately 17 years), middle-aged (about 39), aged (around 59) and long-lived (roughly 82). Using the same blood draw, the study looked at two additional independent replicas of 1 million unique cDNA reads for two donors, one aged 18 to 30 and the other aged 80 or older.

Counted from cysteine to phenylalanine, this CDR3 has 12 amino acids. Just CDR3 DNA is preserved here, 36 bases in frame from base 1. Sequences ENHRY (CDR1) and SYGVKD (CDR2) are obtained from the germline V gene. Libraries were made using 5' RACE. The sequencer was an Illumina HiSeq 2500. A second 7 to 11 cycle PCR used a sample-barcoded 5' primer and a J-beta primer mix. Each TCR beta cDNA molecule received a unique molecular identifier from a template-switch 5' adaptor carrying 12 random nucleotides. Each sample yielded at least 2.5 million CDR3-containing paired-end reads. All of the RNA was converted into first-strand cDNA using the Mint cDNA synthesis kit, with a TRBC-specific oligonucleotide serving as the primer. Following uracil-DNA glycosylase treatment, a first 18-cycle PCR with universal primers M1SS and BC2_uni_R was performed on all cDNA. The paper's data handling went like this. For normalization, 1 million high-quality reads, each with a distinct molecular identifier, were randomly selected from each sample. Instead of being binned into consensus sequences, reads that shared molecular identifiers were thrown out. MiTCR, with a Q25 quality threshold and the strictest error-elimination algorithm, was used for CDR3 identification, clonotype clustering and error correction. Lower-bound total TCR beta diversity was estimated with a nonparametric unseen species model using Euler transformation. The public reads were reanalyzed by TCRdb: fastp trimming at Q25, MiXCR alignment, in-frame beta chains only. Identical CDR3 protein sequences are pooled into one entry, listed with their most common genes and DNA. These V and J calls rely on TCRdb rather than the paper's analysis. The sample records more than 1,000,000 distinct CDR3 sequences, almost 25% of which are singletons. The ten largest clonotypes hold 0.75% of the sample.

This clonotype has only one observation. Its antigen target is currently unknown. The junction and the germline gene differ at one end; a read error may be behind it. The donors were some 36 Caucasian individuals from Russia, aged about 6 to 95 years, who were systemically healthy. Around 10 milliliters of peripheral blood were drawn from each donor into EDTA-treated Vacutainer tubes. Ficoll-Paque density-gradient centrifugation was used to isolate PBMCs, with at least 7 million per sample. Trizol reagent was used to extract total RNA from PBMCs, with at least 5 micrograms per sample. For every donor, flow cytometry on a PBMC aliquot measured the percentage of naive CD45RAhigh/CD27high T cells. Study-wide conclusions, independent of this receptor: Because donor CMV infection status was unknown, age-related changes in expanded clonotypes were potentially confounded. Estimates of total diversity based on one million sequenced T cells were considered lower bounds and underestimates. There was a strong correlation between observed TCR beta diversity and the percentage of naive T cells measured by flow cytometry. Compared with the aged group, more naive CD4+ T cells, fewer expanded clones and increased TCR diversity were shown by the long-lived group, suggesting age selection. As age increased, observed TCR beta diversity per million T cells dropped in a roughly linear way, and a significant reduction was already evident by age 40. Since profiling was done on bulk unsorted PBMCs, naive and antigen-experienced compartments could not be conclusively compared.

The same data also went into a second study, on T cells of mothers and their children. As that second paper reports: Nine systemically healthy Caucasian individuals, comprising three mothers and their six children, were included as donors. cDNA synthesis consumed the entire amount of extracted RNA, loaded at approximately 1.6 ug RNA in each 15 ul reaction. Sample barcodes and 2-4 random nucleotides were added via the M1S primer in the second PCR. More than 9.5 million TCR beta CDR3 reads were obtained from each mother, and some 3.3 million reads were obtained from each child. Thymic selection similarly shapes TCR recombination output in related and unrelated pairs, with minor effect from inherited differences. Normalized repertoire overlap in related mother-child pairs was always slightly higher than in unrelated mother-child pairs, but the difference was never significant. No persistent microchimeric T cell clones were detected, at a sensitivity of roughly 100 clones per million clonotypes. Deep NGS was used in the study to compare the TCR beta repertoires of mothers and children and to look for features that separate related mother-child pairs from unrelated individuals. The mean age was 40 +/- 4 years for the mothers and approximately 11 +/- 4 years for the children. After adapter ligation was performed with NEBNext reagents, the libraries were sequenced on an Illumina HiSeq 2000 with 100+100 nt paired-end reads. To prevent cross-contamination, the mother and child libraries were prepared a month apart and were sequenced in separate runs. For each donor, somewhere between about 450,000 and 2,000,000 distinct TCR beta clonotypes were identified. Naive TCR beta clonotypes were estimated from low-frequency clonotypes matched to each donor's FACS-determined naive share, without sorting.

The sequenced sample was blood. The source of this sequence is a girl aged 2 to 10 in good health. The sequence joins TRBV10-3 to TRBJ1-2; the D gene is perhaps TRBD1, from 5 matching bases. Read as DNA, the sequence is TGTGCCAACAGTGAGTCGACAGTTGGCTACACCTTC. Translated, this gives CANSESTVGYTF.